This entry is about one T cell receptor beta chain. These data originate in a study of blood T cell repertoires in COVID-19. The wider study: T cells, B-cell-depleted T cells, or PBMCs provided the cDNA or gDNA that served as material.

The repertoire was sequenced with immunoSEQ multiplex PCR; TCRdb's copy has only in-frame clones and lacks some. The sample includes roughly 100,000 clones, about 90% of them seen just once. The CDR3 is 15 amino acids. CDR1 is SGHNT and CDR2 is YYREEE in the germline V gene (reference sequence). V shed 2 bases and J 4 bases; nucleotides not matched to a gene: 5. The chain carries TRBV5-4 and TRBJ2-3; TRBD2 agrees at 9 bases. Sequenced sample: peripheral blood. The receptor was derived from a man between 45 and 60 years old with acute or convalescent COVID-19. This CDR3 reads CASSFSGGGADTQYF. CDR3 DNA: TGTGCCAGCAGCTTTAGCGGGGGCGGAGCAGATACGCAGTATTTT.